The TCR beta chain described here comes from a study of beta chain features in type 1 diabetes. cDNA synthesis used the whole RNA isolate, giving expressed TCRB sequences. The assay was immunoSEQ multiplex PCR, and TCRdb's table has in-frame clones only and misses some. The repertoire holds around 300,000 clones, with 9.5% to 11% as singletons. Findings of the study overall: All four CD4+ subsets of Type 1 diabetes patients contained TCRB CDR3s that were moderately but significantly shorter. Fewer insertions but more deletions were seen at VDJ junctions in type 1 diabetes patients.

Notes on this clone: Antigen: not known.

Markers CD45RO/CCR7/CD25/CD127/CD95/CD27 served to sort CD4+ naive, central memory, regulatory and stem cell-like memory cells. All sorted populations exceeded 95% purity. Germline-derived CDR1 and CDR2 are SGHTA and FQGNSA. V lost 2 bases and J lost 8; bases outside the gene matches: 3. The CDR3 is made up of 14 amino acids. The TCR originated in a woman aged 25 to 45 in good health. Sequencing was carried out using naive CD4+ T cells from blood. This chain links TRBV7-2 with TRBJ2-1; 10 nucleotides align to TRBD2. CDR3 nucleotides: TGTGCCAGCAGCTTAAGCGGGAGGGTTGATGAGCAGTTCTTC. Translation gives CASSLSGRVDEQFF.